A selection of T cell receptor beta chains follows, all from one sample in a study of cytomegalovirus exposure and HLA in healthy donors. Assay: immunoSEQ multiplex PCR; the TCRdb copy retains only in-frame clones and omits some. The top ten clones hold about 7.8% of a sample with about 62,000 clones, roughly 80% of them seen once. The specimen sequenced was PBMCs. The receptor source for this set is a man aged 55-75 years in good health and CMV-seropositive. Both conserved end residues are part of each CDR3. A D gene is named only where the DNA matches it firmly.

D gene: -; J gene: TRBJ1-4; V gene: TRBV18; CDR3 length: 14; CDR3 protein: CASSPPVLHEKLFF; CDR3 DNA: TGTGCCAGCTCACCACCGGTACTACATGAAAAACTGTTTTTT
D gene: TRBD1; J gene: TRBJ2-1; V gene: TRBV5-1; CDR3 length: 15; CDR3 protein: CASSYEGAGYNEQFF; CDR3 DNA: TGCGCCAGCAGCTACGAGGGGGCCGGCTACAATGAGCAGTTCTTC
D gene: TRBD1; J gene: TRBJ1-6; V gene: TRBV5-1; CDR3 length: 16; CDR3 protein: CASSLGDDRANSPLHF; CDR3 DNA: TGCGCCAGCAGCTTGGGAGATGACAGGGCTAATTCACCCCTCCACTTT
D gene: TRBD1; J gene: TRBJ2-5; V gene: TRBV7-7; CDR3 length: 16; CDR3 protein: CASSDLGQGAGETQYF; CDR3 DNA: TGTGCTAGCAGTGACCTGGGGCAGGGGGCAGGAGAGACCCAGTACTTC
D gene: -; J gene: TRBJ1-6; V gene: TRBV5-6; CDR3 length: 14; CDR3 protein: CASSLGRETSPLHF; CDR3 DNA: TGTGCCAGCAGCTTGGGCAGGGAAACTTCACCCCTCCACTTT
D gene: -; J gene: TRBJ1-2; V gene: TRBV4-1; CDR3 length: 15; CDR3 protein: CASSQDFGQDYGYTF; CDR3 DNA: TGCGCCAGCAGCCAAGATTTTGGGCAGGACTATGGCTACACCTTC
D gene: -; J gene: TRBJ2-3; V gene: TRBV5-1; CDR3 length: 15; CDR3 protein: CASSRQGAVEDTQYF; CDR3 DNA: TGCGCCAGCAGCCGACAAGGGGCAGTTGAAGATACGCAGTATTTT
D gene: TRBD1; J gene: TRBJ1-2; V gene: TRBV6-5; CDR3 length: 15; CDR3 protein: CASSQTPGQPYGYTF; CDR3 DNA: TGTGCCAGCAGCCAGACGCCGGGACAGCCCTATGGCTACACCTTC
D gene: TRBD2; J gene: TRBJ2-7; V gene: TRBV11-2; CDR3 length: 15; CDR3 protein: CASSSLAGPAYEQYF; CDR3 DNA: TGTGCCAGCAGCTCGCTAGCGGGACCGGCCTACGAGCAGTACTTC
D gene: TRBD1; J gene: TRBJ2-7; V gene: TRBV5-1; CDR3 length: 15; CDR3 protein: CASSLATGGPYEQYF; CDR3 DNA: TGCGCCAGCAGCTTGGCAACAGGGGGCCCCTACGAGCAGTACTTC